This entry concerns a single T cell receptor (beta chain). Per the germline V gene, CDR1 is ENHRY and CDR2 is SYGVKD. V lost 2 bases to trimming and J lost 1 base, with 11 bases between them. This CDR3 spans 15 amino acids. The data originate from a study of blood T cell repertoires in COVID-19. Across the whole study: The analysed material was cDNA or gDNA that came from T cells, B-cell-depleted T cells, or PBMCs.

The method was immunoSEQ multiplex PCR; TCRdb's version includes in-frame clones alone and lacks a portion of them. Among some 30,000 clones listed, 88% were seen once. The specimen sequenced was peripheral blood. The origin of this receptor is a woman of 80 years or more with active or convalescent COVID-19. This chain joins TRBV10-3 and TRBJ2-5, with no clear D. This CDR3 reads CAISEDGQTQETQYF. CDR3 DNA: TGTGCCATCAGTGAGGATGGGCAGACCCAAGAGACCCAGTACTTC.